Listed below are T cell receptor beta chains from one sample, sequenced in a study of cytomegalovirus exposure and HLA in healthy donors. The repertoire was sequenced with immunoSEQ multiplex PCR; TCRdb's copy has only in-frame clones and lacks some. The data contain approximately 140,000 clones, around 83% of them singletons. The sample consisted of PBMCs. The receptor source for this set is a man between 50 and 59 years old in good health and CMV-seronegative. Each CDR3 is given without its conserved first and last residue.

J | V | CDR3
TRBJ1-6 | TRBV6-5 | ASSFRQVNSPLH
TRBJ1-5 | TRBV2 | ASKPGREQPQH
TRBJ1-4 | TRBV30 | ASEPETGVKGKLF
TRBJ1-4 | TRBV4-1 | ASSFREVGEKLF
TRBJ2-7 | TRBV4-3 | ASSLGTGTSYEQY
TRBJ2-5 | TRBV29-1 | SVEAAGQGYETQY
TRBJ1-5 | TRBV5-1 | ASSPTPIGTGYNQPQH
TRBJ2-3 | TRBV10-1 | ASSQGVGADTQY
TRBJ1-1 | TRBV6-1 | ASSEAEGAYEAF
TRBJ2-7 | TRBV27 | ASSPYPLGGDYEQY
TRBJ1-2 | TRBV7-6 | ASSPGTRSNGYT
TRBJ2-3 | TRBV4-3 | ASSQVGGGEADTQY
TRBJ2-6 | TRBV30 | AWSPFGSSGANVLT
TRBJ1-2 | TRBV2 | ASSERRGASYT
TRBJ1-6 | TRBV30 | ASNGQPSSPLH
TRBJ2-5 | TRBV30 | AWSAGQGKQETQY
TRBJ2-5 | TRBV5-4 | ASSYPGGRRETQY
TRBJ1-1 | TRBV11-1 | ASSLMSRLNTEAF
TRBJ1-1 | TRBV6-5 | ASSPWDRGHTEAF
TRBJ1-6 | TRBV18 | ASSRQAPRDSPLH
TRBJ2-7 | TRBV11-1 | ASSLVTADRGPYEQY
TRBJ1-1 | TRBV21-1 | ASSKGGDGRDTEAF
TRBJ1-1 | TRBV29-1 | SVEVPSGVNTEAF
TRBJ1-2 | TRBV19 | ASSRQGGPSYGYT